These 25 T cell receptor beta chains were all obtained from the same sample, sequenced in a study of blood T cell repertoires in COVID-19. Clones were read by immunoSEQ multiplex PCR, and TCRdb kept only the in-frame ones, dropping some. This sample carries a few hundred thousand clones, 75% to 90% of them seen once, and the ten largest clones take around 5%. The material sequenced was PBMCs or T cells enriched from blood (not recorded which). The receptors shown here come from a woman aged 45-65 years who had recovered from COVID-19.

This CDR3 is CAISDRDGGYTF. The CDR3, as DNA: TGTGCCATCAGTGACAGGGATGGGGGCTACACCTTC. This chain uses TRBV10-3 with TRBJ1-2, with D perhaps TRBD1 (5 bases). CDR1 is ENHRY and CDR2 is SYGVKD in the germline V gene. This CDR3 has 12 amino acids. The V and J ends lost 3 bases and 8 bases respectively, with 10 bases between them.

In its sample, this clone was seen a few times. The same CDR3 can be traced to other DNA sequences in this sample. The chain carries TRBV5-1 and TRBJ1-2, with D possibly matching TRBD1 (6 bases). From germline, CDR1 is SGHRS and CDR2 YFSETQ. V lost 0 bases and J 3 bases, leaving 6 bases between the germline ends. This CDR3 comprises 13 residues. The CDR3 sequence is CASSLGQDYGYTF. As DNA, the CDR3 is TGCGCCAGCAGCTTGGGACAGGACTATGGCTACACCTTC.

The rearrangement uses TRBV7-2 and TRBJ2-5, with unresolved D. This CDR3 contains 14 residues. V dropped 3 bases and J dropped 3 bases, with 11 bases sitting between them. Germline loops: CDR1 SGHTA, CDR2 FQGNSA. The DNA for the CDR3 is TGTGCCAGCAGCTTGGCGGCCAGAAAAGAGACCCAGTACTTC. It is translated as CASSLAARKETQYF.

The chain employs TRBV6-5 and TRBJ1-1; no definite D call. The V and J ends lost 0 bases and 6 bases respectively, with 14 bases between them. The CDR3 extends over 15 amino acids. Germline-derived CDR1 and CDR2 are MNHEY and SVGAGI. The CDR3 DNA reads TGTGCCAGCAGTTACTCGTTCGGGGAAGGAGCTGAAGCTTTCTTT. Amino acid sequence: CASSYSFGEGAEAFF.

The CDR3: CAINSPGETQYF. The CDR3 DNA sequence: TGTGCCATCAACTCCCCGGGGGAGACCCAGTACTTC. J is TRBJ2-5 and V is TRBV10-3; TRBD2 is a possible D gene (5 bases). The V gene's germline CDR1 is ENHRY and CDR2 SYGVKD. The CDR3 has 12 amino acids. Trimming shortened V by 7 bases and J by 5 bases, and 11 bases separated the two germline ends.

The chain uses TRBV19 and TRBJ2-1; D perhaps matches TRBD2 (5 bases). The V gene lost 0 bases and the J gene lost 6 bases, with 12 bases spanning the gap. The germline V gene encodes CDR1 LNHDA and CDR2 SQIVND (reference sequence). The CDR3 has 15 residues. The CDR3 sequence is CASSIDHARGNEQFF. The CDR3 DNA reads as TGTGCCAGTAGTATAGATCACGCTCGGGGCAATGAGCAGTTCTTC.

This clone was counted a few times. The chain uses TRBV27 and TRBJ1-2, with D unresolved. The V and J ends lost 2 bases and 13 bases respectively, with 17 bases between them. The CDR3 loop spans 13 amino acids. CDR1 is MNHEY, CDR2 SMNVEV, per germline (reference sequence). CDR3 in amino acids: CASSLEPGVKATF. CDR3 in DNA: TGTGCCAGCAGTTTAGAGCCGGGAGTTAAGGCCACCTTC.

This chain joins TRBV6-5 and TRBJ1-3; D uncertain. This CDR3 contains 12 residues. V gave up 11 bases and J gave up 5 bases, with 13 bases separating them. The germline CDR1 and CDR2 sequences are MNHEY and SVGAGI. CDR3 coding DNA: TGTGCCGGACGGGGTTATCGAAACACCATATATTTT. It encodes CAGRGYRNTIYF.

This clone appeared a few times. The chain links TRBV7-2 to TRBJ1-6; no reliable D call. Germline values: CDR1 SGHTA, CDR2 FQGNSA. The CDR3 is 13 residues long. V lost 4 bases and J lost 6, with 7 bases in between. The CDR3: CASSSGSNSPLHF. The CDR3 bases are TGTGCCAGCAGCTCGGGATCTAATTCACCCCTCCACTTT.

This clone was picked up a small number of times. The J gene is TRBJ1-1, the V gene TRBV25-1; weak D call: TRBD1 (5 bases). CDR1 is MGHDK and CDR2 is SYGVNS in the germline V gene. This CDR3 is built from 13 residues. V lost 7 bases to trimming and J lost 4 bases, with 13 bases between them. The CDR3 region has the DNA TGTGCCAGCACCTGGGCGGGGGGCACTGAAGCTTTCTTT. Translated: CASTWAGGTEAFF.

This rearrangement joins TRBV7-2 to TRBJ1-2; no clear D. Trimming took 1 base from V and 8 from J, leaving 11 bases between them. The length of the CDR3 is 13 residues. The V gene's germline CDR1 is SGHTA and CDR2 FQGNSA. CDR3 coding DNA: TGTGCCAGCAGCTTAGACTGGAGAAGAGGCTACACCTTC. Encoded protein: CASSLDWRRGYTF.

The J gene is TRBJ2-2, the V gene TRBV4-1, with 12 bases fitting TRBD1. From germline, CDR1 is MGHRA and CDR2 YSYEKL. This CDR3 is built from 18 residues. With 0 bases clipped from V and 5 bases from J, the junction kept 7 bases outside the gene matches. The CDR3 sequence is CASSQERDRGQFTGELFF. In nucleotides, the CDR3 is TGCGCCAGCAGCCAAGAGCGGGACAGGGGGCAGTTTACCGGGGAGCTGTTTTTT.

J is TRBJ1-5 and V is TRBV6-6; no firm D call. This CDR3 has 14 residues. The V end lost 0 bases, the J end lost 7 bases, and 10 bases lay between the germline ends. Looked up from germline, CDR1 is MNHNY and CDR2 is SVGAGI (reference sequence). The CDR3 DNA follows: TGTGCCAGCAGTTACTCGATTATCGGGCAGCCCCAGCATTTT. It encodes CASSYSIIGQPQHF.

DNA for the CDR3: TGCAGTGCTAGTCGGATAACTAGCAGCACGTCCTGGGAGACCCAGTACTTC. It is translated as CSASRITSSTSWETQYF. The rearrangement links TRBV20-1 to TRBJ2-5; weak D call: TRBD2 (6 bases). Germline CDR1 DFQATT, CDR2 SNEGSKA (reference sequence). The CDR3 totals 17 residues. Trimming stripped 3 bases from V and 5 bases from J, with 25 bases between.

The chain couples TRBV6-5 to TRBJ1-2; D remains unclear. The CDR3 length is 14 residues. From germline, CDR1 is MNHEY and CDR2 SVGAGI. Trimming left V 0 bases short and J 2 bases short, with 7 bases between. The DNA of the CDR3 is TGTGCCAGCAGTTACTCGGCCTCCAACTATGGCTACACCTTC. Translating gives CASSYSASNYGYTF.

This clone appeared once. The V and J genes are TRBV4-1 and TRBJ2-1; the D is unclear. The V end was cut by 2 bases, the J end by 8 bases, with 19 bases between. In germline, CDR1 is MGHRA, CDR2 YSYEKL. The CDR3 has 16 residues. The CDR3 protein is CASSQSPLLIEHEQFF. The CDR3 DNA sequence: TGCGCCAGCAGCCAAAGCCCCCTCCTAATAGAGCATGAGCAGTTCTTC.

The gene calls are TRBV7-9 and TRBJ1-6, with D perhaps TRBD1 (6 bases). The V gene lost 6 bases and the J gene lost 7 bases, with 16 bases spanning the gap. Germline CDR1 and CDR2: SEHNR and FQNEAQ (reference sequence). The CDR3 is 15 amino acids. This CDR3 reads CASSEQGWRNSPLHF. The CDR3 bases are TGTGCCAGCAGTGAACAGGGTTGGAGAAATTCACCCCTCCACTTT.

The chain recombines TRBV4-3 with TRBJ1-1; no clear D. The V gene's germline CDR1 is LGHNA and CDR2 YSLEER. V gave up 4 bases and J gave up 4 bases, with 16 bases separating them. The CDR3 covers 15 residues. Here the CDR3 DNA reads TGCGCCAGCAGCCGGGAGGTGGGCGTGTTCACTGAAGCTTTCTTT. Its translation: CASSREVGVFTEAFF.

The J gene is TRBJ2-5, the V gene TRBV30; 7 nucleotides align to TRBD1. V gave up 1 base and J gave up 5 bases; unmatched junction bases: 1. Germline CDR1 GTSNPN, CDR2 SVGIG (reference sequence). This CDR3 has 12 amino acids. CDR3 sequence reads: CAWSATGETQYF. The CDR3, as DNA: TGTGCCTGGAGTGCGACAGGGGAGACCCAGTACTTC.

This chain connects TRBV15 to TRBJ1-2; TRBD1 is a possible D gene (6 bases). The CDR3 totals 13 residues. With 7 bases removed from V and 2 bases from J, the gap between germline ends came to 11 bases. The germline CDR1 and CDR2 sequences are LNHNV and YYDKDF (reference sequence). The CDR3 loop reads CATKGDRNYGYTF. DNA for the CDR3: TGTGCCACCAAGGGGGATCGGAACTATGGCTACACCTTC.

The chain joins TRBV2 to TRBJ2-1; tentative D call: TRBD1 (6 bases). Germline CDR1 is SNHLY and CDR2 is FYNNEI. The CDR3 has 14 residues. Trimming pared 8 bases from V and 6 bases from J, leaving 17 bases between. CDR3 sequence reads: CASLEQGLFNEQFF. As DNA, the CDR3 is TGTGCCAGCTTAGAACAGGGCCTCTTCAATGAGCAGTTCTTC.

Here the CDR3 reads CASSALAGGRYGEQYF. As DNA, the CDR3 is TGTGCCAGCAGCGCCCTAGCGGGGGGGCGGTACGGCGAGCAGTACTTC. The J gene is TRBJ2-7, the V gene TRBV9; 12 nucleotides agree with TRBD2. J was trimmed by 6 bases and V by 3 bases; bases with no gene match: 10. Germline CDR1 SGDLS, CDR2 YYNGEE. The CDR3 is 16 amino acids.

This clone was seen only once. The chain joins TRBV19 to TRBJ1-2; 10 positions agree with TRBD1. Germline CDR1 LNHDA, CDR2 SQIVND (reference sequence). This CDR3 has 13 amino acids. The trim removed 6 bases at V and 8 bases at J, leaving 6 bases unmatched. Written as DNA, the CDR3 is TGTGCCAGTAGGAGAGACAGGGGGCTCGGCTACACCTTC. It specifies CASRRDRGLGYTF.

This clone was recorded a few times. Here the CDR3 DNA reads TGTGCCTGGAGTGTCTCGGGGAGGGCTTTAGACGAGCAGTACTTC. It codes for CAWSVSGRALDEQYF. The chain links TRBV30 to TRBJ2-7, with 7 bases matching TRBD2. CDR1 is GTSNPN and CDR2 is SVGIG in the germline V gene (reference sequence). The V segment lost 0 bases and the J segment 5 bases; nucleotides outside the gene matches: 10. The CDR3 runs to 15 residues.

The V gene is TRBV19, the J gene TRBJ2-2; 9 bases match TRBD1. The CDR3 is 14 residues long. The ends lost 10 bases at V and 4 bases at J; junction bases unmatched: 7. Per germline, CDR1 LNHDA and CDR2 SQIVND (reference sequence). CDR3 sequence reads: CAIKTGGGTGELFF. Here the CDR3 DNA reads TGTGCCATTAAGACAGGGGGAGGCACCGGGGAGCTGTTTTTT.